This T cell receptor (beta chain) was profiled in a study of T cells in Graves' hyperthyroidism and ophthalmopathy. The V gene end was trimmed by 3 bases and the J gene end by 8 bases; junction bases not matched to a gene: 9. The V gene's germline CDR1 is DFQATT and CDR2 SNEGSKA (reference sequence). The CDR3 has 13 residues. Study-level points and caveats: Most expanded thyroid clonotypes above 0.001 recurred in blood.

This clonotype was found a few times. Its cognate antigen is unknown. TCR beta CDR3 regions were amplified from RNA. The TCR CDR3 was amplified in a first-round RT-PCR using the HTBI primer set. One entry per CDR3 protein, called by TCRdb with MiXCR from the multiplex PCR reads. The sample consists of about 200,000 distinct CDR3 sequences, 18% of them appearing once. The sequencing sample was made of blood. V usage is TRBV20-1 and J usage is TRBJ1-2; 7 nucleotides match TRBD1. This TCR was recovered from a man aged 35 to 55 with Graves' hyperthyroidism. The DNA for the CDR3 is TGCAGTGCTAGGGACCAGACAGGGCTCGGCTACACCTTC. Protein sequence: CSARDQTGLGYTF.